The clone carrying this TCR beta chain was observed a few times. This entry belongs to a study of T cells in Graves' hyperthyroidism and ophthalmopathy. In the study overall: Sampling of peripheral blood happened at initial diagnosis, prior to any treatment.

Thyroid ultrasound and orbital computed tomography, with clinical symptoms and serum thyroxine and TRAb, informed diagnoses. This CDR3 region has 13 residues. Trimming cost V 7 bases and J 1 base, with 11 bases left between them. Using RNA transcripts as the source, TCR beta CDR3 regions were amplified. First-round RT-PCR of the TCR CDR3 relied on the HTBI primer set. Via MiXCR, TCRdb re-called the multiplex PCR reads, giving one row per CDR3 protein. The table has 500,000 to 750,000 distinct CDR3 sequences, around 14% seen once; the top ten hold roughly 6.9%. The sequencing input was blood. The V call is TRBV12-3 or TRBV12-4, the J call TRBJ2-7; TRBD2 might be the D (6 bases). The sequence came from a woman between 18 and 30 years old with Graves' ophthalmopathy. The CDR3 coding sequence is TGTGCCAGCAAGCTAGGACTATCCTACGAGCAGTACTTC. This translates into CASKLGLSYEQYF.